This TCR beta chain was sequenced for a study of cytomegalovirus exposure and HLA in healthy donors (dated 2017 in TCRdb). Describing the broader study: An earlier analysis of approximately 640 of the donors reported 250 to 300 Gb of sequence data and 117 million unique TCR beta sequences from about 179 million T cells. A later analysis re-analyzed previously published TCR beta repertoires from roughly 630 donors and added high-resolution HLA genotyping to study TCR occurrence patterns. A handful of DR-DQ haplotypes were treated as single units for association and clustering because of strong linkage in the cohort. Every discovery cohort repertoire had been produced on one sequencing platform. A separate validation cohort of roughly 120 different subjects was used in addition to the roughly 620-subject first cohort. Around 320 gigabases of sequencing data and 70 million to 100 million unique TCR sequences were included in an early release covering around 600 HLA-typed donors. HLA typing covered class I and class II loci at four-digit resolution. Rather than drawing on any new phenotypic data, the later analysis identified candidate immune exposures from TCR beta sequences and the way those sequences occurred across donors. Across under 500 genotyped donors of the cohort, an average of roughly 200,000 unique TCR beta nucleotide sequences per donor were sequenced, and around 20% of those sequences were non-productive. The T cell repertoires of under 750 subjects were profiled by immunosequencing and related to cytomegalovirus serostatus. The genetic ancestry cluster associated with self-reported Caucasian donors included 80% to 90% of the 300 to 450 genotyped donors. An earlier analysis of 500 to 650 of the donors applied high-throughput TCR beta sequencing to assess whether each TCR beta V gene segment acted as functional or pseudogenic. Alongside the repertoire data, information on donor age, sex, ethnicity and CMV serostatus was compiled. The aim of the study was to test whether cataloging public T cell receptors could identify signatures of past pathogen exposure. To predict cytomegalovirus infection status, the study combined high-throughput TCR immunosequencing, statistical association of individual TCRs with disease status, and machine learning. A later genetic analysis used genome-wide SNP genotypes for about 60% of the roughly 700 donors, treating that subset as a discovery cohort. Typing coverage differed by locus: A, B, C, DRB1 and DQB1 were typed in about 620-640 donors, DQA1 in about 560, DPA1 in around 600, and DPB1 in roughly 470. Study-wide conclusions, independent of this receptor: The cohort was sequenced for TCR beta chains only, and without alpha or paired-chain data the features that could be detected were limited. In an earlier analysis of roughly 500 of the donors, most TCR beta V segments appeared in productive rearrangements about 87% or about 30% of the time, broadly matching IMGT annotations. Compared with equally common non-associated chains, HLA-associated TCR beta chains in a later analysis were more clonally expanded and had lower generation probabilities. In a later analysis, around 15,000 TCR beta sequences were associated with specific HLA alleles at a false discovery rate of 0.05. The only immune exposure information available for the cohort was CMV serostatus. Because HLA typing was unavailable for some donors at each locus, only the typed subset was used in association tests. Most TCR sequences were seen in very few donors, while some public TCRs were found in many individuals. A later analysis found that most CMV-associated TCR beta chains appeared HLA-restricted, with HLA associations seemingly driven largely by CMV exposure. It was suggested by the authors that the approach could potentially be generalized to other disease states and immunological phenotypes. Compared with the roughly 700-donor mean, donors in an Asian-associated ancestry cluster had fewer N-insertions in productive TCRs, according to a later genetic analysis. In a later analysis, the rate of TCR association differed among HLA loci, with DRB1 alleles having the most associated TCRs and HLA-C alleles having the fewest. A few of the identified cytomegalovirus-associated TCR beta chains were confirmed in vitro to be specific for cytomegalovirus antigens. The study listed 164 TCR beta chains as associated with cytomegalovirus. Some IMGT-functional V segments, including TRBV6-2 and TRBV6-3, could not be told apart with the 87-base-pair reads, so those segments were excluded. Roughly uniform sequencing depth across donors was assumed in presence/absence analyses, although this assumption may not hold. The classifier was reported to diagnose cytomegalovirus status with high specificity and sensitivity in both the original cohort and the validation cohort. Some 16 rarely observed V segments, including chromosome 9 orphons, were excluded from the earlier analysis of a few hundred of the donors because counts were too low. Linkage disequilibrium might explain the correlated functional status among segregating V segments, but an unknown experimental factor could not be ruled out. Strong co-occurrence of HLA alleles, especially DR and DQ, made assigning TCR associations to individual alleles difficult. A further reported finding was that TCR beta sequences accurately predicted the HLA-A and HLA-B alleles for most subjects in the first cohort. A later genetic analysis associated a missense DCLRE1C variant with V-gene and J-gene trimming of TCR beta chains, and an independent cohort replicated the association. Several of the top co-occurrence clusters appeared to be linked to parvovirus B19, influenza, CMV and Epstein-Barr virus, according to a later analysis. The sequencing pipeline was judged likely to have produced a cluster of highly shared sequence variants as a technical artifact.

The cohort consisted of 600 to 700 healthy bone marrow donors. At the time of sampling, all cohort members were nominally healthy, though unrecorded immune exposures were likely present. The donor tested CMV seronegative, placing the donor among the approximately 400 seronegative members of the cohort. A peripheral blood sample was provided by each donor, and peripheral blood mononuclear cells were used for TCR beta sequencing. Genomic DNA was extracted from the blood cell samples with the Qiagen DNeasy Blood Extraction Kit. The method was the immunoSEQ multiplex PCR assay. For the multiplex PCR, a mixture combining 60 forward primers for TCR Vbeta segments and 13 reverse primers for TCR Jbeta segments was used. The CDR3 region of rearranged TCR beta genes was amplified from genomic DNA by a multiplex PCR assay. The amplified TCR beta libraries were sequenced on the Illumina HiSeq System as 87-base-pair reads. Per the original workflow: A later analysis tallied 70 million to 100 million unique TCR beta chains across the 650 to 750 repertoires, and about 12 million of those chains were shared by two or more donors. A nearest-neighbor algorithm error-corrected the raw reads and collapsed the reads into unique sequences, merging closely related sequences to remove PCR and sequencing errors. To assign V, D and J gene segments, CDR3 sequences were aligned to IMGT reference sequences. For a sequence to be retained, a match of at least six nucleotides to both a V gene segment and a J gene segment was required. A rearrangement counted as productive if the CDR3 had no stop codons and remained in frame with V and J, and every other rearrangement counted as non-productive. CDR3 was defined according to IMGT convention as the region running from the second conserved V-encoded cysteine to the conserved J-encoded phenylalanine. The earlier analysis of about 590 of the donors excluded sequences that lacked an unambiguous match to a single V gene segment. An earlier analysis of 587 of the donors classified V segments as functional when productive rearrangements were above 56.7% and as segregating when the standard deviation between donors was above 5%. A statistical classification framework was built to diagnose cytomegalovirus status from the catalog of TCR beta chain sequences. A later analysis assigned V and J genes by comparing TCR nucleotide sequences with IMGT/GENE-DB human TR gene sequences. Using the TCRdist pipeline, a later analysis assigned CDR3 sequences along with most-parsimonious VDJ recombination scenarios. In a later analysis, each TCR beta chain was defined by its CDR3 amino acid sequence together with its V-gene family, and reads lacking a unique V-gene family were excluded. In a later analysis, nearly 600 highly shared, low-generation-probability nucleotide sequences were removed to address suspected cross-contamination and a sequencing artifact. For each public chain, a later analysis derived a clonal expansion index from normalized ranks of inferred template counts within each repertoire. A later analysis computed generation probabilities with a VDJ recombination model fitted to out-of-frame rearrangements, and checked the results against IGoR. In a later analysis, hypergeometric tests were used to score TCR-TCR, TCR-HLA and TCR-CMV co-occurrence, with a repertoire-size bias correction applied to TCR pairs. To estimate false discovery rates, a later analysis permuted the HLA or CMV assignments 20 times. In a later analysis, co-occurring TCRs were grouped using DBSCAN, with TCRdist sequence similarity added in when clustering inside HLA-allele-positive subsets. For co-occurrence clustering, repertoires with fewer than 30,000 or more than 120,000 public chains were excluded, along with five or six repertoires with anomalous nucleotide sharing. This immuneACCESS table, as held by TCRdb, lists in-frame sequences with V and J called but not all clones. Of the missing ones, under half trace to an unresolved V gene in checked studies; the others have no known cause. That table gives V, J and clone size, and the DNA gave D and trimming. Here the sample has over 150,000 clones; approximately 80% occur a single time. The top ten clones comprise 2% to 2.5% of the sample.

This clone has only one observation. Its antigen has not been determined. Per-base quality was not reported, and no clone a single base away is much larger than it. V and J are truncated by 6 bases and 3 bases respectively, leaving an intervening sequence of 16 bases. CDR1 and CDR2 are read off the germline V gene as ENHRY and SYGVKD. The CDR3 runs 15 amino acids, cysteine and phenylalanine included. Here the CDR3 DNA is all that survives: 45 bases in frame from base 1. This receptor chain uses TRBV10-3 and TRBJ2-3; D gene: possibly TRBD2, on 7 matching bases. The clonotype originates from a woman in her 30s in good health and CMV-seronegative. Sequenced input: PBMCs. The nucleotides are TGTGCCATCAGGGCGATAGGGGGAGGGACAGATACGCAGTATTTT. This is translated as CAIRAIGGGTDTQYF.